The 15 T cell receptor beta chains listed next were all sequenced from one sample in a study of T cell responses to AZD1222 COVID-19 vaccine. Measured with immunoSEQ multiplex PCR; TCRdb has only the in-frame clones, and not every one. Of about 150,000 clones listed, 86% are singletons. The sequencing used peripheral blood, collected 28 days after the second AZD1222 dose. These receptors were taken from an adult who received the AZD1222 COVID-19 vaccine.

As DNA, the CDR3 is TGCGCCAGCAGCCAAACCAGGGGTTTTGAAAAACTGTTTTTT. This translates into CASSQTRGFEKLFF. The J gene is TRBJ1-4, the V gene TRBV4-1, with D tentatively TRBD1 (6 bases). This CDR3 comprises 14 residues. The germline V and J ends were trimmed by 2 bases and 7 bases, with 11 bases remaining between them. Germline V CDR1 and CDR2: MGHRA, YSYEKL.

V and J are TRBV3-1 (or the pseudogene TRBV3-2) and TRBJ2-1; 12 nucleotides agree with TRBD2. The V and J ends lost 2 bases and 4 bases, in that order; junction bases with no gene match: 0. The CDR3 covers 15 residues. Looked up from germline, CDR1 is LGHDT and CDR2 is YNNKEL (reference sequence). This chain's CDR3 is CASSQTSGGYNEQFF. The CDR3 nucleotides read TGTGCCAGCAGCCAAACTAGCGGGGGGTACAATGAGCAGTTCTTC.

The chain recombines TRBV24-1 with TRBJ2-1; the D call may be TRBD1 or TRBD2 (5 bases each). Germline V gene lookup returns CDR1 KGHDR and CDR2 SFDVKD. V lost 6 bases to trimming and J lost 0 bases, with 8 bases between them. This CDR3 is built from 14 residues. CDR3 sequence (DNA): TGTGCCACCAGTCGGGGCAGCTCCTACAATGAGCAGTTCTTC. Its protein is CATSRGSSYNEQFF.

The chain uses TRBV18 and TRBJ1-5; 8 positions match TRBD1. CDR3 length equals 13 residues. Trimming at V came to 5 bases and at J to 5 bases, leaving 2 bases not matched to a gene. The germline V gene has CDR1 KGHSH and CDR2 LQKENI. The DNA for the CDR3 is TGTGCCAGCTCAACGACAGGGGATCAGCCCCAGCATTTT. Amino acids: CASSTTGDQPQHF.

The V gene is TRBV11-2, the J gene TRBJ2-1; a weak D match, TRBD1 (5 bases). The length of the CDR3 is 15 residues. Per the germline V gene, CDR1 is SGHAT and CDR2 is FQNNGV. Between the trimmed V and J ends, which lost 6 bases and 7 bases, there was a span of 19 bases. The CDR3 loop is CASSSLRGVRNEQFF. As DNA, the CDR3 is TGTGCCAGCAGTTCCCTTAGGGGCGTCAGGAATGAGCAGTTCTTC.

The chain joins TRBV19 to TRBJ1-1, with TRBD1 as a possible D gene (5 bases). CDR1 is LNHDA, CDR2 SQIVND, per germline (reference sequence). CDR3 length: 14 residues. Trimming removed 5 bases from V and 4 bases from J, with 14 bases in between. The CDR3 region has the DNA TGTGCCAGTAGTGCAGTTGGGGGAGGCACTGAAGCTTTCTTT. Encoded protein: CASSAVGGGTEAFF.

V gene TRBV2 combines with J gene TRBJ1-1; maybe TRBD1 (5 bases). Germline-derived CDR1 and CDR2 are SNHLY and FYNNEI. The CDR3 length is 12 residues. V was pared by 1 base and J by 11 bases, with 11 bases between. The CDR3 nucleotides are TGTGCCAGCAGTGAAGGCCGACCAGGGGCTTTCTTT. This gives the protein CASSEGRPGAFF.

The CDR3 spells CAARQNYGYTF. For the CDR3, the DNA is TGTGCCGCACGACAGAACTATGGCTACACCTTC. The rearrangement links TRBV10-3 to TRBJ1-2; the D gene is possibly TRBD1 (5 bases). The CDR3 has 11 amino acids. Germline CDR1 and CDR2: ENHRY and SYGVKD. V was shortened by 11 bases and J by 2 bases, with 9 bases between the two germline ends.

The chain recombines TRBV18 with TRBJ1-4, with 7 bases matching TRBD1. Germline CDR1 reads KGHSH; CDR2 reads LQKENI. This CDR3 is built from 17 residues. V lost 3 bases to trimming and J lost 0 bases; unmatched junction nucleotides: 7. The CDR3 nucleotides read TGTGCCAGCTCACCCCGGGACAGAGTCGCAACTAATGAAAAACTGTTTTTT. It encodes CASSPRDRVATNEKLFF.

The chain joins TRBV10-1 to TRBJ2-3, with D perhaps matching TRBD1 (6 bases). Germline-derived CDR1 and CDR2 are WNHNN and SYGVQD (reference sequence). The CDR3 loop spans 14 amino acids. V was shortened by 8 bases and J by 2 bases, with 14 bases between the two germline ends. CDR3 sequence reads: CASPATGYTDTQYF. DNA for the CDR3: TGCGCCAGCCCCGCTACAGGGTACACAGATACGCAGTATTTT.

The chain uses TRBV19 and TRBJ2-1; 13 bases agree with TRBD2. The V gene end was trimmed by 2 bases and the J gene end by 14 bases; junction bases not matched to a gene: 12. Germline V gene lookup returns CDR1 LNHDA and CDR2 SQIVND (reference sequence). The CDR3 is 16 residues long. The CDR3 sequence: CASSIYTSGGASVEFF. The CDR3 region has the DNA TGTGCCAGTAGTATATACACTAGCGGGGGGGCCAGCGTGGAGTTCTTC.

V is TRBV24-1 and J is TRBJ1-4; 7 nucleotides line up with TRBD1. This CDR3 is built from 15 residues. Germline loops: CDR1 KGHDR, CDR2 SFDVKD. V trimming: 2 bases; J trimming: 5 bases; junction bases outside the gene matches: 4. CDR3 coding DNA: TGTGCCACCAGTGATTCCCGACAGGGAAATGAAAAACTGTTTTTT. It yields the protein CATSDSRQGNEKLFF.

V usage is TRBV3-1 (or the pseudogene TRBV3-2) and J usage is TRBJ2-2; 7 nucleotides agree with TRBD1. With 4 bases clipped from V and 5 bases from J, the junction kept 1 base outside the gene matches. Germline CDR1 and CDR2: LGHDT and YNNKEL (reference sequence). The CDR3 extends over 13 amino acids. CDR3 nucleotide sequence: TGTGCCAGCAGCCTCAGGGGGACCGGGGAGCTGTTTTTT. It specifies CASSLRGTGELFF.

A remark on this clone: Other nucleotide sequences in the sample specify the same CDR3. The rearrangement links TRBV30 to TRBJ2-7; D perhaps matches TRBD1 (5 bases). Germline CDR1 reads GTSNPN; CDR2 reads SVGIG (reference sequence). The CDR3 extends over 12 amino acids. Trimming pared 2 bases from V and 4 bases from J, leaving 9 bases between. The CDR3 loop is CAWSPQGYEQYF. CDR3 sequence (DNA): TGTGCCTGGAGTCCCCAGGGTTACGAGCAGTACTTC.

This chain joins TRBV28 and TRBJ2-5, with 8 bases that match TRBD2. The trim removed 6 bases at V and 2 bases at J, leaving 11 bases unmatched. The CDR3 loop spans 16 amino acids. Per the germline V gene, CDR1 is MDHEN and CDR2 is SYDVKM. CDR3 sequence: CASSPRGGGRQETQYF. CDR3 bases: TGTGCCAGCAGCCCCCGGGGCGGGGGGAGACAAGAGACCCAGTACTTC.